This T cell receptor (beta chain) was obtained from a study of blood T cell repertoires in COVID-19. The germline CDR1 and CDR2 sequences are SGHNT and YYREEE (reference sequence). This CDR3 spans 16 amino acids. After removal of 0 bases from V and 4 bases from J, the junction contained 4 bases not matched to a gene. This clone was counted a single time. Here immunoSEQ multiplex PCR was the method, and the copy in TCRdb shows in-frame clones only, minus some. The sample holds roughly 250,000 clones; more than 60% are singletons and the top ten take approximately 4%. The chain couples TRBV5-4 to TRBJ2-3, with 11 bases that match TRBD1. Sample: peripheral blood. The receptor was derived from a woman in her forties with active or convalescent COVID-19. The CDR3 is CASSLAGTGGSDTQYF. As DNA, the CDR3 is TGTGCCAGCAGCTTGGCGGGGACAGGGGGATCAGATACGCAGTATTTT.